This section outlines one T cell receptor beta chain sequence together with its context. Its antigen is still unknown. The sample comes from a study of cytomegalovirus exposure and HLA in healthy donors. Study-wide results and limits: In a later analysis, DRB1 alleles had the most associated TCRs; HLA-C alleles the fewest.

The PCR used 60 Vbeta and 13 Jbeta primers. The method was immunoSEQ multiplex PCR; TCRdb's version includes in-frame clones alone and lacks a portion of them. The sample lists fewer than 250,000 clones; 65% to 80% were seen once. This CDR3 spans 15 amino acids. The V gene's germline CDR1 is MNHEY and CDR2 SMNVEV (reference sequence). Trimming removed 7 bases at V and 4 bases at J, with 19 bases between. The receptor was derived from a girl aged 2-10 years in good health and CMV-seronegative. The source material was PBMCs. The chain joins TRBV27 to TRBJ1-2; TRBD1 might be the D (6 bases). The CDR3: CASKEANTGTYGYTF. CDR3 nucleotides: TGTGCCAGCAAAGAAGCTAATACAGGGACCTATGGCTACACCTTC.